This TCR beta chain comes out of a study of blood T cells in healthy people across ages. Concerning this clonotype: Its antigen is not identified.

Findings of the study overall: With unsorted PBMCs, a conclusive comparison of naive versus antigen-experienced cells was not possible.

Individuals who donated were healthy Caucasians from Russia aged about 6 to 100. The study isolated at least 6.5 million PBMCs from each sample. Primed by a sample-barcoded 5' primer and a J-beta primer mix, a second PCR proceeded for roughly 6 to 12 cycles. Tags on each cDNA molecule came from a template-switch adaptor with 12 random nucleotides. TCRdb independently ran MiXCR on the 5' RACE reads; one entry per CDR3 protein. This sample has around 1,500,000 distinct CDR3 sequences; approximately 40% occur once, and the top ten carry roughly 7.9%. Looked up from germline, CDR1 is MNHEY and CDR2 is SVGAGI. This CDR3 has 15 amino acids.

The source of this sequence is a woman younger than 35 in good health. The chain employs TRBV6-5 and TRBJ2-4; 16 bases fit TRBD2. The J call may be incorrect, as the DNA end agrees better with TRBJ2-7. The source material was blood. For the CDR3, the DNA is TGTGCCAGCAGAGGGACTAGCGGGAGGGCCTACGAGCAGTACTTC. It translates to CASRGTSGRAYEQYF.